This TCR beta chain was profiled in a study of neurological immune-mediated disorders. Study-level findings and limits: Multiple sclerosis was found to have the least TCR clonal expansion, below healthy controls, and HTLV-1-associated myelopathy the most.

TCRdb recomputed calls from the 5' RACE reads with MiXCR, one row per CDR3 protein. The sample includes tens of thousands of distinct CDR3 sequences, over 9% of them seen just once. Trimming cost V 6 bases and J 4 bases; bases outside gene matches: 5. CDR3 length: 14 amino acids. Germline V lookup: CDR1 SNHLY, CDR2 FYNNEI. This clonotype was recorded many times. What it binds is unknown. The study used blood bank volunteers in Maryland, USA, as healthy controls. The starting material, 2 million PBMCs stored at -80 C, gave rise to the unsorted libraries. The specimen was PBMCs. This sequence joins TRBV2 and TRBJ2-2, with 7 bases that match TRBD2. The clonotype was recovered from a man aged 35 to 55 in good health. Here the CDR3 reads CASRSAGTTGELFF. DNA of the CDR3: TGTGCCAGCAGGTCAGCGGGAACCACCGGGGAGCTGTTTTTT.